The clone carrying this T cell receptor beta chain is a singleton in its sample. Its target is unknown. The data stem from a study of graft-versus-host responses after intestinal transplantation. The CDR3 length is 17 residues. Germline V gene lookup returns CDR1 LNHDA and CDR2 SQIVND (reference sequence). V lost 1 base, J lost 6 bases, and 9 bases stayed unmatched. The method was immunoSEQ multiplex PCR; TCRdb's version includes in-frame clones alone and lacks a portion of them. The table lists about 50,000 clones, around 90% of them singletons. Study-wide points: Maximum circulating GvH clone levels tracked with early post-transplant HvG decreases.

The material was unstimulated CD4+ T cells sorted from spleen or lymph node cells, obtained before transplant. This sequence was found in a human donor who was the organ donor for an intestinal transplant. The chain recombines TRBV19 with TRBJ2-7, with TRBD2 identical over 13 bases. This CDR3 is CASSIVPRTSGRREQYF. CDR3 sequence (DNA): TGTGCCAGTAGTATAGTCCCTCGGACTAGCGGGAGACGCGAGCAGTACTTC. The full variable domain, completed using reference TRBV19 and TRBJ2-7, is DGGITQSPKYLFRKEGQNVTLSCEQNLNHDAMYWYRQDPGQGLRLIYYSQIVNDFQKGDIAEGYSVSREKKESFPLTVTSAQKNPTAFYLCASSIVPRTSGRREQYFGPGTRLTVT.